Below, 24 T cell receptor beta chains from the same sample are listed, as sequenced in a study of cytomegalovirus exposure and HLA in healthy donors. The PCR was carried out with 60 Vbeta primers and 13 Jbeta primers. Some clones are missing from TCRdb's copy, which holds only in-frame ones; the method was immunoSEQ multiplex PCR. Among 150,000 to 200,000 clones listed, 84% were seen once. Sequenced material: PBMCs. These receptors came from a boy between 5 and 17 years old in good health and CMV-seronegative.

CDR3 loop: CASSFRGIYEQYF. CDR3 DNA: TGTGCCAGCAGCTTTCGGGGAATCTACGAGCAGTACTTC. The chain combines TRBV7-9 with TRBJ2-7; D is perhaps TRBD2 (5 bases). V was clipped by 3 bases and J by 3 bases, with 9 bases between them. Germline values: CDR1 SEHNR, CDR2 FQNEAQ (reference sequence). CDR3 size: 13 residues.

The gene calls are TRBV15 and TRBJ1-6; possibly TRBD1 for D (6 bases). The CDR3 covers 12 residues. V was clipped by 5 bases and J by 8 bases, with 7 bases between them. Per the germline V gene, CDR1 is LNHNV and CDR2 is YYDKDF (reference sequence). CDR3: CATSHRDSPLHF. DNA of the CDR3: TGTGCCACCAGCCACAGGGATTCACCCCTCCACTTT.

This clone was observed a few times. This rearrangement joins TRBV6-1 to TRBJ2-5, with D perhaps TRBD1 (6 bases). The CDR3 is made up of 13 amino acids. Per germline, CDR1 MNHNS and CDR2 SASEGT. Trimming pared 6 bases from V and 4 bases from J, leaving 12 bases between. Here the CDR3 DNA reads TGTGCCAGCAGGGAAACAGGGCTAGAGACCCAGTACTTC. Translation: CASRETGLETQYF.

The rearrangement links TRBV7-2 to TRBJ1-2; D might be TRBD1 (6 bases). The ends were cut back, 5 bases at V and 3 bases at J, with 10 bases in the middle. This CDR3 comprises 13 residues. Germline V lookup: CDR1 SGHTA, CDR2 FQGNSA. CDR3: CASSPPGDYGYTF. The CDR3 nucleotides read TGTGCCAGCAGCCCCCCAGGGGACTATGGCTACACCTTC.

This chain joins TRBV5-1 and TRBJ2-5, with 12 bases lining up with TRBD2. CDR1 and CDR2 from the germline V gene are SGHRS and YFSETQ. The trim removed 5 bases at V and 5 bases at J, leaving 7 bases unmatched. The CDR3 is 15 residues long. CDR3: CASSWTSGEGETQYF. In DNA form, the CDR3 reads TGCGCCAGCAGTTGGACTAGCGGGGAGGGGGAGACCCAGTACTTC.

J is TRBJ2-7 and V is TRBV27; TRBD2 is a possible D gene (7 bases). The CDR3 is 17 residues long. Germline V gene sequence: CDR1 MNHEY, CDR2 SMNVEV (reference sequence). V lost 3 bases to trimming and J lost 7 bases, with 25 bases between them. The CDR3 DNA is TGTGCCAGCAGTTTGGGCTCGCGCAGGCGGGGGCCGGTTGAGCAGTACTTC. This codes for CASSLGSRRRGPVEQYF.

V gene TRBV6-1 combines with J gene TRBJ1-1, with a weak D call TRBD1 (5 bases). The V gene's germline CDR1 is MNHNS and CDR2 SASEGT. V lost 4 bases to trimming and J lost 1 base, with 13 bases between them. The CDR3 loop spans 15 amino acids. The CDR3 region is CASSAQADRNTEAFF. Here the CDR3 DNA reads TGTGCCAGCAGTGCCCAAGCCGACAGGAACACTGAAGCTTTCTTT.

The V gene is TRBV5-6, the J gene TRBJ2-1; TRBD2 matches at 8 bases. This CDR3 spans 17 amino acids. Per the germline V gene, CDR1 is SGHDT and CDR2 is YYEEEE. V shed 4 bases and J 0 bases; nucleotides not matched to a gene: 9. This CDR3 reads CASSRGGLPSSYNEQFF. The CDR3 nucleotides are TGTGCCAGCAGCCGGGGGGGACTTCCGAGCTCCTACAATGAGCAGTTCTTC.

This chain uses TRBV6-5 with TRBJ2-5, with unresolved D. The CDR3 contains 12 residues. V was trimmed by 6 bases and J by 5 bases, leaving 10 bases between them. CDR1 MNHEY and CDR2 SVGAGI come from the germline V gene. The CDR3 here is CASSPSWETQYF. CDR3 nucleotides: TGTGCCAGCAGCCCAAGCTGGGAGACCCAGTACTTC.

The table lists this clone with a few counts. This chain links TRBV4-3 with TRBJ1-4; D ambiguous. Trimming pared 1 base from V and 8 bases from J, leaving 11 bases between. The CDR3 covers 14 residues. Germline V lookup: CDR1 LGHNA, CDR2 YSLEER. The CDR3 coding sequence is TGCGCCAGCAGCCAAGGACAACCGGCGGAAAAACTGTTTTTT. It yields the protein CASSQGQPAEKLFF.

The rearrangement uses TRBV14 and TRBJ1-4, with a possible D match to TRBD1 (5 bases). CDR3 size: 15 residues. The V gene lost 2 bases and the J gene lost 8 bases, with 15 bases spanning the gap. CDR1 and CDR2 (germline): SGHDN, FVKESK. CDR3 sequence: CASSQPWGGFEKLFF. CDR3 nucleotides: TGTGCCAGCAGCCAACCCTGGGGGGGATTCGAAAAACTGTTTTTT.

V usage is TRBV14 and J usage is TRBJ1-6; maybe TRBD1 (5 bases). The ends were cut back, 4 bases at V and 11 bases at J, with 15 bases in the middle. The CDR3 sequence is 14 residues long. Germline V gene sequence: CDR1 SGHDN, CDR2 FVKESK. CDR3 region: CASSPQGASAPLHF. CDR3 nucleotides: TGTGCCAGCAGCCCTCAGGGTGCATCAGCACCCCTCCACTTT.

This sequence joins TRBV27 and TRBJ2-5, with 7 nucleotides matching TRBD2. This CDR3 has 15 residues. V was clipped by 5 bases and J by 5 bases; unmatched bases: 11. The germline V gene encodes CDR1 MNHEY and CDR2 SMNVEV (reference sequence). CDR3 sequence (DNA): TGTGCCAGCAGTCCCGAGCGGGGCTTATTGGAGACCCAGTACTTC. Amino acid sequence: CASSPERGLLETQYF.

The chain carries TRBV6-6 and TRBJ2-7, with TRBD1 matching 7 bases. V dropped 5 bases and J dropped 3; count of bases not matched to a gene: 7. The CDR3 runs 14 residues. Germline V gene lookup returns CDR1 MNHNY and CDR2 SVGAGI (reference sequence). The CDR3 sequence is CASSVDRLNYEQYF. The CDR3 DNA reads as TGTGCCAGCAGTGTGGACAGGCTAAACTACGAGCAGTACTTC.

This clone was picked up a small number of times. The sample has other DNA sequences that encode this CDR3 too. V is TRBV2 and J is TRBJ1-1; D gene uncertain. From germline, CDR1 is SNHLY and CDR2 FYNNEI. Trimming pared 4 bases from V and 5 bases from J, leaving 5 bases between. The CDR3 consists of 11 residues. The CDR3 spells CASSARTEAFF. CDR3 in DNA: TGTGCCAGCAGTGCGAGGACTGAAGCTTTCTTT.

The count of this clone is one. The chain carries TRBV14 and TRBJ2-7; no definite D call. CDR3 length: 12 residues. CDR1 SGHDN and CDR2 FVKESK come from the germline V gene. The V and J ends lost 6 bases and 4 bases respectively, with 10 bases between them. CDR3 loop: CASRRDTYEQYF. DNA for the CDR3: TGTGCCAGCAGACGTGACACTTACGAGCAGTACTTC. The entire variable domain, with the rest obtained from reference TRBV14 and TRBJ2-7, is as follows: EAGVTQFPSHSVIEKGQTVTLRCDPISGHDNLYWYRRVMGKEIKFLLHFVKESKQDESGMPNNRFLAERTGGTYSTLKVQPAELEDSGVYFCASRRDTYEQYFGPGTRLTVT.

DNA of the CDR3: TGCGCCAGCAGCCGAGACGTCTTTTCGGTTCGGACACTCCCTAACTATGGCTACACCTTC. Translating gives CASSRDVFSVRTLPNYGYTF. The genes are TRBV4-1 and TRBJ1-2, with D maybe TRBD1 (5 bases). The germline CDR1 and CDR2 sequences are MGHRA and YSYEKL. V shed 4 bases and J shed 0 bases, with 27 bases lying between them. This CDR3 region has 20 residues.

This chain joins TRBV2 and TRBJ2-1, with 11 positions matching TRBD2. The V gene end was trimmed by 2 bases and the J gene end by 7 bases; junction bases not matched to a gene: 4. Germline CDR1 and CDR2: SNHLY and FYNNEI. The CDR3 extends over 15 amino acids. CDR3 nucleotide sequence: TGTGCCAGCAGTGAAAGACTAGCGGGGTCAAATGAGCAGTTCTTC. It translates to CASSERLAGSNEQFF.

This clone was recorded a few times. The rearrangement uses TRBV6-1 and TRBJ2-7, with 8 bases matching TRBD1. V trimming: 5 bases; J trimming: 6 bases; junction bases outside the gene matches: 6. In germline, CDR1 is MNHNS, CDR2 SASEGT. This CDR3 spans 13 amino acids. In DNA, the CDR3 is TGTGCCAGCAGTAGGGACAGGACTTGCGAGCAGTACTTC. Translating gives CASSRDRTCEQYF.

The chain couples TRBV18 to TRBJ2-3, with a tentative D call TRBD1 (5 bases). V was cut by 6 bases and J by 1 base, with 11 bases left in between. Germline CDR1 reads KGHSH; CDR2 reads LQKENI. The CDR3 spans 14 residues. The DNA of the CDR3 is TGTGCCAGCTCCCTTACGACAGGCACAGATACGCAGTATTTT. Translation: CASSLTTGTDTQYF. Full variable domain (missing parts from reference TRBV18 and TRBJ2-3): NAGVMQNPRHLVRRRGQEARLRCSPMKGHSHVYWYRQLPEEGLKFMVYLQKENIIDESGMPKERFSAEFPKEGPSILRIQQVVRGDSAAYFCASSLTTGTDTQYFGPGTRLTVL.

The rearrangement links TRBV13 to TRBJ1-1; 9 nucleotides align to TRBD1. The CDR3 spans 16 residues. Germline CDR1 is PRHDT and CDR2 is FYEKMQ (reference sequence). The V and J ends lost 1 base and 6 bases, in that order; junction bases with no gene match: 9. The CDR3 DNA is TGTGCCAGCAGCTTAGAAATAGCCGGGACAGGGCCTGAAGCTTTCTTT. Encoded protein: CASSLEIAGTGPEAFF.

The chain carries TRBV28 and TRBJ1-1, with D hard to call. Trimming took 8 bases from V and 0 from J, leaving 7 bases between them. The CDR3 is 12 residues long. The germline V gene encodes CDR1 MDHEN and CDR2 SYDVKM. Written as DNA, the CDR3 is TGTGCCAGCGGTACGGTGAACACTGAAGCTTTCTTT. The encoded protein is CASGTVNTEAFF.

This chain joins TRBV7-8 and TRBJ2-2; 7 bases agree with TRBD2. Germline V gene sequence: CDR1 SGHVS, CDR2 FQNEAQ. Trimming took 7 bases from V and 4 from J; bases not matched to a gene: 0. The length of the CDR3 is 12 residues. CDR3 sequence: CASTGGTGELFF. Written as DNA, the CDR3 is TGTGCCAGCACGGGGGGCACCGGGGAGCTGTTTTTT.

The chain employs TRBV6-4 and TRBJ2-3, with 7 bases aligning to TRBD1. The germline V gene has CDR1 MRHNA and CDR2 SNTAGT. The V and J ends lost 2 bases and 2 bases, in that order; junction bases with no gene match: 1. The CDR3 totals 14 residues. CDR3 DNA: TGTGCCAGCAGTGACGGGACAGACACAGATACGCAGTATTTT. Translating gives CASSDGTDTDTQYF.